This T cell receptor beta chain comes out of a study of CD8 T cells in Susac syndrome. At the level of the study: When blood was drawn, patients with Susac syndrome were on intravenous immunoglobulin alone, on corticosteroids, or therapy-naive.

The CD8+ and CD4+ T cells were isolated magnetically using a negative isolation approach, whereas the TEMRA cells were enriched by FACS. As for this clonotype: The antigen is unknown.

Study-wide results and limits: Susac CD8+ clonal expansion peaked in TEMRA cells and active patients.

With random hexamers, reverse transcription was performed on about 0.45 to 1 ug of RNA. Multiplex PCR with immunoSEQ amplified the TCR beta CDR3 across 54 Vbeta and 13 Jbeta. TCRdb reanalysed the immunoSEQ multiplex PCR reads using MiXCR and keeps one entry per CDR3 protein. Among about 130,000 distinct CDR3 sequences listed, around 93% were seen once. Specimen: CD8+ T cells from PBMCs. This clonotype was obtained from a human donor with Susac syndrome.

DNA for the CDR3: TGTGCCAGCAGACCCGGCGGGAATCAGCCCCAGCATTTT. Residues: CASRPGGNQPQHF. The rearrangement links TRBV27 to TRBJ1-5, with D unresolved. The length of the CDR3 is 13 residues. The V end lost 6 bases, the J end lost 4 bases, and 10 bases lay between the germline ends. Germline V lookup: CDR1 MNHEY, CDR2 SMNVEV (reference sequence).